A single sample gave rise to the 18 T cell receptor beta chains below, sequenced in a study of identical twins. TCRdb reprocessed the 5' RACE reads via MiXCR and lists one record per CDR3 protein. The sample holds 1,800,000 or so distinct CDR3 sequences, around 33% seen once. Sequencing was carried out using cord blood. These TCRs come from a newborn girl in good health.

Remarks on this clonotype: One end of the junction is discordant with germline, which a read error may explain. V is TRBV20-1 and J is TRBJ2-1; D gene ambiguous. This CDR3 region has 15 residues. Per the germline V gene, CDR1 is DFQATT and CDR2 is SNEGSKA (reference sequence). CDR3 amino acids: CSAREGSATYSEQFF. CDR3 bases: TGCAGTGCTAGAGAGGGAAGCGCCACCTACAGTGAGCAGTTCTTC.

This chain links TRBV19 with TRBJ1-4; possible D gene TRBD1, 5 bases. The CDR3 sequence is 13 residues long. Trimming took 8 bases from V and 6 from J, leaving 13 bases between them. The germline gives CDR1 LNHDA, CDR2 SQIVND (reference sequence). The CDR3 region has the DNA TGTGCCAGTCGGACGGGGACCCATGAAAAACTGTTTTTT. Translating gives CASRTGTHEKLFF.

In nucleotides, the CDR3 is TGCAGTGCTAGCCGCGGGATGAGCTCCTACGAGCAGTACTTC. Translating it yields CSASRGMSSYEQYF. This chain links TRBV20-1 with TRBJ2-7; D is perhaps TRBD2 (6 bases). Looked up from germline, CDR1 is DFQATT and CDR2 is SNEGSKA (reference sequence). This CDR3 is built from 14 residues. V was cut by 3 bases and J by 0 bases, with 12 bases left in between.

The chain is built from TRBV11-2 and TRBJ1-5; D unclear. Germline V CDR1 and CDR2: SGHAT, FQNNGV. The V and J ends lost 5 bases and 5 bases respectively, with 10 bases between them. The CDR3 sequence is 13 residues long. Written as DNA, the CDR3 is TGTGCCAGCAGCCTCCGCAGTTATCAGCCCCAGCATTTT. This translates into CASSLRSYQPQHF.

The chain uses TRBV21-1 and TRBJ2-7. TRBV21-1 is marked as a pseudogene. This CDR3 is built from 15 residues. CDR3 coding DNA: TGTGCCAGCAGCAAAGAATCGGGGGACTCCTACGAGCAGTACTTC. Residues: CASSKESGDSYEQYF.

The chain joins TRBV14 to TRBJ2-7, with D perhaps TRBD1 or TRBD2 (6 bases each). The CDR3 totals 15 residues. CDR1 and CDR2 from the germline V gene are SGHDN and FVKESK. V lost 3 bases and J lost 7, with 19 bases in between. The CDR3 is CASSQRGANYNEQYF. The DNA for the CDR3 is TGTGCCAGCAGCCAGAGGGGGGCCAACTACAATGAGCAGTACTTC.

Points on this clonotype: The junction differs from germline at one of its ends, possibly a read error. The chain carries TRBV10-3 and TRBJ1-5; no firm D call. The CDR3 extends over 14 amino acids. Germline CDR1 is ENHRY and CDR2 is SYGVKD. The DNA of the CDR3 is TGTGTCATCAGTGACGACGGTAGCAATCAGCCCCAGCATTTT. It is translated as CVISDDGSNQPQHF.

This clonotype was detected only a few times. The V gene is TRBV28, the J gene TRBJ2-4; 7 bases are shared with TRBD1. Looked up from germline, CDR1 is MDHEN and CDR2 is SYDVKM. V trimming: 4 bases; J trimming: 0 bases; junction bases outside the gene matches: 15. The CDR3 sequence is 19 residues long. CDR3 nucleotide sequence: TGTGCCAGCAGTTCTGGGACAGCCCCTTGGTCCTTAGCCAAAAACATTCAGTACTTC. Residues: CASSSGTAPWSLAKNIQYF.

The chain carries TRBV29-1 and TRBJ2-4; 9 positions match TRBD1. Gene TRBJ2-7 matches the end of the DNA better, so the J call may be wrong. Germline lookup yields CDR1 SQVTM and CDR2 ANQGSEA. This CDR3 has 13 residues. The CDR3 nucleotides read TGCAGCGCTAGGACAGGGGCAGGCCACGAGCAGTACTTC. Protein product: CSARTGAGHEQYF.

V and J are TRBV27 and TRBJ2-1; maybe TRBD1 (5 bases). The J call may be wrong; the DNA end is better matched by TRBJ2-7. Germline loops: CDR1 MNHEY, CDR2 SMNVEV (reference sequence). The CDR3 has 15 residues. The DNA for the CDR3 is TGTGCCAGCAGTTTGTTCCAGGGCTCCTACAATGAGCAGTACTTC. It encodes CASSLFQGSYNEQYF.

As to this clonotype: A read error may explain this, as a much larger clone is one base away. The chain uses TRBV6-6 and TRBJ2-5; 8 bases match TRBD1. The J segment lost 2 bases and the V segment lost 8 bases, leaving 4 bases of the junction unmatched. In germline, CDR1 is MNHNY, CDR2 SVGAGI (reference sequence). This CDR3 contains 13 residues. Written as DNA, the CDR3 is TGTGCCAGCGGACAGGGATTTCAAGAGACCCAGTACTTC. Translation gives CASGQGFQETQYF.

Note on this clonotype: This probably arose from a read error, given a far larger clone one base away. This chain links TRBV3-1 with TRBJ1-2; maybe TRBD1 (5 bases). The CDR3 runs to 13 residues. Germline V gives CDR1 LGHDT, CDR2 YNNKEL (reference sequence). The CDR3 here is CASSQAGNCGYTF. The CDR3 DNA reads TGTGCCAGCAGCCAAGCAGGGAACTGTGGCTACACCTTC.

The CDR3 DNA is TGTGCCAGCAGTCTGAACAGGGGGCTCCGCACTGAAGCTTTCTTT. The encoded protein is CASSLNRGLRTEAFF. The rearrangement uses TRBV2 and TRBJ1-1; 9 bases are a match to TRBD1. Looked up from germline, CDR1 is SNHLY and CDR2 is FYNNEI. CDR3 size: 15 residues. The V and J ends lost 5 bases and 4 bases, in that order; junction bases with no gene match: 8.

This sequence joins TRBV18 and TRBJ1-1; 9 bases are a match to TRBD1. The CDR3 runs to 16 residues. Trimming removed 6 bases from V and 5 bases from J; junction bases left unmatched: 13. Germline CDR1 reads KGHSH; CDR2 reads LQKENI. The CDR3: CASSSWTGARNTEAFF. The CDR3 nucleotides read TGTGCCAGCTCCTCCTGGACAGGGGCTAGGAATACTGAAGCTTTCTTT.

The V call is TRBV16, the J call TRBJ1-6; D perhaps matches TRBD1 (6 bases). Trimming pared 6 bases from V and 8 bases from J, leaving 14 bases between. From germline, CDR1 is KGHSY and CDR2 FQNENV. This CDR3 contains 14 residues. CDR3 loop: CASSRDRRYSPLHF. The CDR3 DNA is TGTGCCAGCAGTCGCGACAGGCGCTATTCACCCCTCCACTTT.

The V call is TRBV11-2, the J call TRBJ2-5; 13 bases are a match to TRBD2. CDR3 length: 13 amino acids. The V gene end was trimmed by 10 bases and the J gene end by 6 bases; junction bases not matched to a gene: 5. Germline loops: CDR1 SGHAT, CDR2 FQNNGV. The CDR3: CAIRLAGGQTQYF. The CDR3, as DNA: TGTGCCATCCGACTAGCGGGGGGACAGACCCAGTACTTC.

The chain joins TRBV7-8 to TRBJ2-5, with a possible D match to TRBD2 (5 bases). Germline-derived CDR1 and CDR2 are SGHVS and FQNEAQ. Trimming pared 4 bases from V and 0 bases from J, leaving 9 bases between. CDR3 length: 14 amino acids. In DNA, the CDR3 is TGTGCCAGCAGCTCGGACTGGTACCAAGAGACCCAGTACTTC. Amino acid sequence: CASSSDWYQETQYF.

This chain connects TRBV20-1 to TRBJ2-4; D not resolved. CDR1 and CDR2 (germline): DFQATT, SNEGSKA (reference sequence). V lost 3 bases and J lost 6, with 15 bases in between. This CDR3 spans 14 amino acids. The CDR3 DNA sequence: TGCAGTGCTAGGGGGTGGTGGGTGAGAAACATTCAGTACTTC. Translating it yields CSARGWWVRNIQYF.